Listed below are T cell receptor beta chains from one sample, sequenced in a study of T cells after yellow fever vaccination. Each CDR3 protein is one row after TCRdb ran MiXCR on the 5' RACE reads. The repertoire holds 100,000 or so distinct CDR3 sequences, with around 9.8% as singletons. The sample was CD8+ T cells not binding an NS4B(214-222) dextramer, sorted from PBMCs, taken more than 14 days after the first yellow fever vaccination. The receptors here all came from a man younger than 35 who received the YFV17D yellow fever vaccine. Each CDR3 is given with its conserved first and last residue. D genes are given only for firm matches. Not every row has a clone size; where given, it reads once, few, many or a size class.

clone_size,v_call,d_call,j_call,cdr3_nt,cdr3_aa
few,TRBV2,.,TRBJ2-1,TGTGCCAGCAGTCCATGGACCAGCTCCTACAATGAGCAGTTCTTC,CASSPWTSSYNEQFF
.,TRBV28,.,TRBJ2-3,TGTGCCAGCAGTTTATGGGTATCTAGCACAGATACGCAGTATTTT,CASSLWVSSTDTQYF
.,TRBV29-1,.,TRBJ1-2,TGCAGCGTTGAGGCGGTGTGGGGGGTCAATGGCTACACCTTC,CSVEAVWGVNGYTF
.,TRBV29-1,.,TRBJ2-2,TGCAGCGCTAAGCGTAACTCCGGGGAGCTGTTTTTT,CSAKRNSGELFF
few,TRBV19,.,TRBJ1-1,TGTGCCAGTACCTATAGTGGACTCTACACTGAAGCTTTCTTT,CASTYSGLYTEAFF
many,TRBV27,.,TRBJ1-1,TGTGCCAGCAGTTGGATTAAGAACACTGAAGCTTTCTTT,CASSWIKNTEAFF
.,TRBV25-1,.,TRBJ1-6,TGTGCCAGCAGTGAACAGGGGCCACCCCCGTCACCCCTCCACTTT,CASSEQGPPPSPLHF
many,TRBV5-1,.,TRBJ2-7,TGCGCCAGCAGCTTGGCTTGGGGGGGCGGCGAGCAGTACTTC,CASSLAWGGGEQYF
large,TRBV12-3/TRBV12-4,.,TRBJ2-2,TGTGCCAGCACACACCTTCGGAACATCAACACCGGGGAGCTGTTTTTT,CASTHLRNINTGELFF
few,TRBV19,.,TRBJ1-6,TGTGCCAGTAGTCCAGCAGGTCGGGCTTCACCCCTCCACTTT,CASSPAGRASPLHF
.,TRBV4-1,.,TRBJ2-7,TGCGCCAGCAGCCAGCCTCTAGCGTACGAGCAGTACTTC,CASSQPLAYEQYF
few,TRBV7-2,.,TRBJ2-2,TGTGCCAGCAGCTTAGAGGTTTCGGGGACCGGGGAGCTGTTTTTT,CASSLEVSGTGELFF
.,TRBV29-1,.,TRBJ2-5,TGCAGCGTTGAAGGGGGCGTCTACCCCCCAGAGACCCAGTACTTC,CSVEGGVYPPETQYF
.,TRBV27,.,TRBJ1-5,TGTGCCAGCAGTTTATCAGAGGCTCAGCCCCAGCATTTT,CASSLSEAQPQHF
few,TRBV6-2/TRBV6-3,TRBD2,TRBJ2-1,TGTGCCAGCAGCCCAAGACTAGCGGGGGCATACAATGAGCAGTTCTTC,CASSPRLAGAYNEQFF